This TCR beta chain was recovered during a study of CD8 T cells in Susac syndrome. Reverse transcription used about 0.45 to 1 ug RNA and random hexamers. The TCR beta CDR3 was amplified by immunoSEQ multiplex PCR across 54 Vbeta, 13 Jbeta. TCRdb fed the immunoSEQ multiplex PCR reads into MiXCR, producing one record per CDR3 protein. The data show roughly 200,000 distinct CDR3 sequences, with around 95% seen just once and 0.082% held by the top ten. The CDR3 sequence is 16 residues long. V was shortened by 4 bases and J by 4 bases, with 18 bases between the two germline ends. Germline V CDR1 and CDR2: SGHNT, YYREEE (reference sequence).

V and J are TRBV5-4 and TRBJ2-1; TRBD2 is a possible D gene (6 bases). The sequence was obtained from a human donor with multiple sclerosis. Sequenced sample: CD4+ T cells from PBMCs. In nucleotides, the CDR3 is TGTGCCAGCAGCCCGGGACGCCGGAGGGGTTACAATGAGCAGTTCTTC. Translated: CASSPGRRRGYNEQFF.